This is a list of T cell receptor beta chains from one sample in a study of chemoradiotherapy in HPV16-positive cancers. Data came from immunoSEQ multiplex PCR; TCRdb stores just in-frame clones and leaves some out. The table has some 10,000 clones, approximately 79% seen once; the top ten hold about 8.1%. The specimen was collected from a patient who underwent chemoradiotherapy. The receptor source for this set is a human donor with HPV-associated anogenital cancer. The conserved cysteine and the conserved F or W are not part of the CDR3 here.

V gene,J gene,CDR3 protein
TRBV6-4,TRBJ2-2,ASSVDSSTGELF
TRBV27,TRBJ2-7,ASSSYRTGVYEQY
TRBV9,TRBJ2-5,ASSAQQGGETQY
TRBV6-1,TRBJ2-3,ASSDGTGGRGY
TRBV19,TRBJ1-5,ASNPPGSRPQH
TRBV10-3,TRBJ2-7,AISELAGEGEQY
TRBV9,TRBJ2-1,ASSGRGVSLNEQF
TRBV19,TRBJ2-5,ASSPGGRETQY
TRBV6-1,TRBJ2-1,ASRREQTPNNEQF
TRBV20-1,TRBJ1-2,SADRNYGYT
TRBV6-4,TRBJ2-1,ASSDSSGSYNEQF
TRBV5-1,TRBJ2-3,ASSLYADTQY
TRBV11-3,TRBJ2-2,ASSDFLNTGELF
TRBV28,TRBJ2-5,ASSLTGGGRETQY
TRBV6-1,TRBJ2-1,ASSVDWDTQRRQF
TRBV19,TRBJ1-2,ASSPGNYGYT
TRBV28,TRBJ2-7,ASSFTFHDTGLAGRNEQY
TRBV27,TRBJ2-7,ASKGPTYEQY
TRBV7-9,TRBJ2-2,ASSLVSLAGGTVTGELF
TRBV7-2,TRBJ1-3,ASSLNRDGNTIY
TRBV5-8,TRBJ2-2,ATTRQDTGELF
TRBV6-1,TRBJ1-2,ASRDQQGYGYT
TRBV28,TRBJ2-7,ASSYTPNWDRANYEQY
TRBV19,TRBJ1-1,ASSIQGAITEAF
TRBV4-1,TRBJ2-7,ASSQGPGQLYEQY
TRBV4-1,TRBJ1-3,ASSPTGRSGNTIY
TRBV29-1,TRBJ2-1,SAGLESYNEQF
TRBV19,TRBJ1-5,ASAYSNQPQH
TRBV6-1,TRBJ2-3,ASSEGGGSGSDTQY
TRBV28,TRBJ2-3,ASSHGTSLRTDTQY
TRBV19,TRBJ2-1,ASSIAASGSYNEQF
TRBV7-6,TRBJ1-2,ASSSGTGGYGYT
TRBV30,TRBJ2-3,AWKDRVDTQY
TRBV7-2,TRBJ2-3,ASSLAPGLAGVSSTDTQY
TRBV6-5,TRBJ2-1,ASRPGQGAREQF
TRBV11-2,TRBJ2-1,ASSSVWEGDEQF
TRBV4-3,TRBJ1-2,ASSQNDRGSRGYT
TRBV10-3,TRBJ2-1,AISEETSGTYNEQF
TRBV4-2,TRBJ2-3,ASSQDSQGAGDTQY
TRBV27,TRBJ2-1,ASSLKNYNEQF
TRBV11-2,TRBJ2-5,ASSYLLREQETQY
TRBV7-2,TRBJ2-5,ASSLYSGGAGETQY